A single sample gave rise to the 9 T cell receptor beta chains below, sequenced in a study of shared clonotypes between healthy human individuals. Produced via immunoSEQ multiplex PCR; TCRdb's table is partial and in-frame only. The sample consists of roughly 1 million clones, about 75% of them appearing once. The sequencing input was memory CD4+ T cells sorted from blood. Regarding subset: CD45RA-negative fraction. The origin of the receptors is a man aged 18 to 35 in good health.

The rearrangement links TRBV30 to TRBJ2-1; unclear D gene. Germline CDR1 is GTSNPN and CDR2 is SVGIG (reference sequence). The CDR3 consists of 13 residues. Trimming pared 0 bases from V and 10 bases from J, leaving 13 bases between. This chain's CDR3 is CAWSVLALREQFF. In DNA, the CDR3 is TGTGCCTGGAGTGTATTAGCCCTGCGGGAGCAGTTCTTC.

This clone was counted only a few times. A read error is likely here: a far larger clone is one base away. The chain employs TRBV11-2 and TRBJ2-2; D remains unclear. Germline V gives CDR1 SGHAT, CDR2 FQNNGV. The CDR3 loop spans 12 amino acids. V dropped 5 bases and J dropped 3 bases, with 4 bases sitting between them. The chain's CDR3 is CASSGDTGELFF. The CDR3 nucleotides are TGTGCCAGCAGCGGGGACACCGGGGAGCTGTTTTTT.

This clone was observed a few times. The chain joins TRBV27 to TRBJ1-1; D not resolved. V shed 4 bases and J shed 10 bases, with 13 bases lying between them. The CDR3 runs to 12 residues. Germline CDR1 MNHEY, CDR2 SMNVEV (reference sequence). The DNA of the CDR3 is TGTGCCAGCAGTTCTATAAAGGGAGGAGCTTTCTTT. Amino acid sequence: CASSSIKGGAFF.

This clone was picked up one time. A clone one base away is much larger, so this may be a read error. This same CDR3 is encoded by further DNA sequences in the sample. V is TRBV5-6 and J is TRBJ1-3, with D hard to call. The CDR3 loop spans 12 amino acids. The germline gives CDR1 SGHDT, CDR2 YYEEEE. With 2 bases removed from V and 2 bases from J, the gap between germline ends came to 2 bases. The CDR3 here is CASSLAGNTIYF. CDR3 coding DNA: TGTGCCAGCAGCTTAGCTGGAAACACCATATATTTT.

This clone was detected only once. The chain is built from TRBV16 and TRBJ1-1, with no clear D. The CDR3 is made up of 15 amino acids. The V end was cut by 2 bases, the J end by 1 base, with 11 bases between. Germline V gene sequence: CDR1 KGHSY, CDR2 FQNENV. CDR3 loop: CASSQIKSKNTEAFF. CDR3 nucleotide sequence: TGTGCCAGCAGCCAAATTAAGTCCAAGAACACTGAAGCTTTCTTT.

Written as DNA, the CDR3 is TGTGCCAGCAGCTTTGTGGGAGCCGGCGTAGGGGAGCAGTACTTC. Translating it yields CASSFVGAGVGEQYF. The chain links TRBV7-8 to TRBJ2-7; D perhaps matches TRBD2 (5 bases). Trimming removed 3 bases at V and 7 bases at J, with 19 bases between. Germline CDR1 and CDR2: SGHVS and FQNEAQ. CDR3 length: 15 amino acids.

J is TRBJ1-2 and V is TRBV15; TRBD1 is a possible D gene (5 bases). The V and J ends lost 1 base and 4 bases respectively, with 10 bases between them. This CDR3 comprises 14 residues. The V gene's germline CDR1 is LNHNV and CDR2 YYDKDF (reference sequence). CDR3 sequence (DNA): TGTGCCACCAGCAGAGTCGACAGCGGCTATGGCTACACCTTC. It is translated as CATSRVDSGYGYTF.

The J gene is TRBJ1-3, the V gene TRBV7-2; D is unresolved. The CDR3 is 16 residues long. The germline CDR1 and CDR2 sequences are SGHTA and FQGNSA. Trimming removed 1 base from V and 3 bases from J, with 13 bases in between. As DNA, the CDR3 is TGTGCCAGCAGCTTAGTTTGGGTAGCGAGTGGAAACACCATATATTTT. Translating gives CASSLVWVASGNTIYF.

This sequence joins TRBV11-3 and TRBJ1-5, with D possibly TRBD1 on 6 matching bases. The CDR3 sequence is 17 residues long. The V end was cut by 2 bases, the J end by 1 base, with 15 bases between. CDR1 and CDR2 from the germline V gene are SGHNT and YENEEA. CDR3 bases: TGTGCCAGCAGCTTAAACAGGACAGTGGGCAGCAATCAGCCCCAGCATTTT. It encodes CASSLNRTVGSNQPQHF. Full variable domain (outside the CDR3, taken from reference TRBV11-3 and TRBJ1-5): EAGVVQSPRYKIIEKKQPVAFWCNPISGHNTLYWYLQNLGQGPELLIRYENEEAVDDSQLPKDRFSAERLKGVDSTLKIQPAELGDSAVYLCASSLNRTVGSNQPQHFGDGTRLSIL.